The TCR beta chain under discussion was sequenced for a study of brain metastases from non-small cell lung cancer. Germline CDR1 MNHEY, CDR2 SVGAGI. This CDR3 has 13 amino acids. The trim removed 6 bases at V and 3 bases at J, leaving 4 bases unmatched. TCRdb's table, derived via immunoSEQ multiplex PCR, lists solely in-frame clones and lacks some. The top ten hold under 13% of the sample, which has roughly 2,000 clones, approximately 81% seen once. The receptor was derived from a donor at least 40 years old with non-small cell lung cancer. The chain has TRBV6-5 and TRBJ1-2, with 7 bases lining up with TRBD1. The sample was tumor-adjacent normal tissue. The CDR3, as DNA: TGTGCCAGCAGCAGGGGGTCTGACTATGGCTACACCTTC. This encodes CASSRGSDYGYTF.